Listed below are T cell receptor beta chains from one sample, sequenced in a study of T cells in localized non-small cell lung cancer. The protocol was immunoSEQ multiplex PCR, while the TCRdb copy is restricted to in-frame clones and leaves out a portion. This sample has just over 70,000 clones, with roughly nine tenths found just once. This specimen consisted of peripheral blood, obtained before any cancer treatment. The receptors stem from a male donor aged 60 or older with stage III squamous cell lung carcinoma. The CDR3 runs from the conserved cysteine through the conserved F or W. Fields, in order: CDR3 DNA, CDR3 protein, D gene, clone size, V gene, CDR3 length, J gene. The D gene is left open where the match is weak. The size entry is marked missing in some rows and otherwise reads once, few, many or a size class.

DNA: TGCGCCAGCAGCTTGGACAACTCTGGAAACACCATATATTTT
CDR3: CASSLDNSGNTIYF
D: NA
size: NA
V: TRBV5-1
length: 14
J: TRBJ1-3

DNA: TGTGCCAGCAGCGTTTTAAGGGGCACTGAAGCTTTCTTT
CDR3: CASSVLRGTEAFF
D: NA
size: NA
V: TRBV5-8
length: 13
J: TRBJ1-1

DNA: TGTGCCAGCACTATCAACGGCTATGGCTACACCTTC
CDR3: CASTINGYGYTF
D: NA
size: once
V: TRBV2
length: 12
J: TRBJ1-2

DNA: TGTGCCACCAATCCGGGACAGGGATCCGATCAGCCCCAGCATTTT
CDR3: CATNPGQGSDQPQHF
D: TRBD1
size: NA
V: TRBV10-3
length: 15
J: TRBJ1-5

DNA: TGCAGCGTCGGACAGGGCTATGGCTACACCTTC
CDR3: CSVGQGYGYTF
D: TRBD1
size: few
V: TRBV29-1
length: 11
J: TRBJ1-2

DNA: TGTGCCAGCACCGTAACGGGAGCCACAGATACGCAGTATTTT
CDR3: CASTVTGATDTQYF
D: NA
size: NA
V: TRBV11-2
length: 14
J: TRBJ2-3

DNA: TGTGCCATCAGTGCTAATACTGGAAGCTCCTATAATTCACCCCTCCACTTT
CDR3: CAISANTGSSYNSPLHF
D: NA
size: NA
V: TRBV10-3
length: 17
J: TRBJ1-6

DNA: TGTGCTAGCAGCTTCGGGGTCACCGGGGAGCTGTTTTTT
CDR3: CASSFGVTGELFF
D: NA
size: NA
V: TRBV7-7
length: 13
J: TRBJ2-2

DNA: TGTGCCAGCAGCGGGACGGTCTCCACTGAAGCTTTCTTT
CDR3: CASSGTVSTEAFF
D: NA
size: NA
V: TRBV6-1
length: 13
J: TRBJ1-1

DNA: TGTGCCAGCGGTGGTTGGGGCACAGATACGCAGTATTTT
CDR3: CASGGWGTDTQYF
D: NA
size: NA
V: TRBV6-6
length: 13
J: TRBJ2-3

DNA: TGTGCCAGCAGCGGGACCACCATGGAGACCCAGTACTTC
CDR3: CASSGTTMETQYF
D: NA
size: NA
V: TRBV9
length: 13
J: TRBJ2-5

DNA: TGTGCCAGCATCCTTGACGGGAATGAAGCTTTCTTT
CDR3: CASILDGNEAFF
D: NA
size: few
V: TRBV28
length: 12
J: TRBJ1-1

DNA: TGTGCCAGCAGGGGTCAAAACCAAGAGACCCAGTACTTC
CDR3: CASRGQNQETQYF
D: NA
size: NA
V: TRBV16
length: 13
J: TRBJ2-5

DNA: TGCGCCAGCGGACCATACAGGGGCGGAGAGACCCAGTACTTC
CDR3: CASGPYRGGETQYF
D: TRBD1
size: NA
V: TRBV4-3
length: 14
J: TRBJ2-5

DNA: TGTGCCAGCAGTTACCAGGAAGGGGACACTGAAGCTTTCTTT
CDR3: CASSYQEGDTEAFF
D: NA
size: NA
V: TRBV6-5
length: 14
J: TRBJ1-1

DNA: TGTGCCAGCTCACCCAAGGGGTCGGGTGAAGCTTTCTTT
CDR3: CASSPKGSGEAFF
D: NA
size: once
V: TRBV18
length: 13
J: TRBJ1-1

DNA: TGTGCCAGCAGCTATCAGGCGGGGGCTAATGAAAAACTGTTTTTT
CDR3: CASSYQAGANEKLFF
D: NA
size: NA
V: TRBV7-8
length: 15
J: TRBJ1-4

DNA: TGCAGCGTCCCCCCCTCGGCAGGCTATGGCTACACCTTC
CDR3: CSVPPSAGYGYTF
D: NA
size: NA
V: TRBV29-1
length: 13
J: TRBJ1-2

DNA: TGTGCCAGCAGCACCCGGAAGGAAAGGGGTCAGCCCCAGCATTTT
CDR3: CASSTRKERGQPQHF
D: NA
size: NA
V: TRBV28
length: 15
J: TRBJ1-5

DNA: TGTGCCAGCAGCGGCTTTGGGGGGGCCGGCTCCGAGCAGTACTTC
CDR3: CASSGFGGAGSEQYF
D: NA
size: few
V: TRBV5-5
length: 15
J: TRBJ2-7

DNA: TGTGCCAGCAGCCCCTCCGACCTCACAGATACGCAGTATTTT
CDR3: CASSPSDLTDTQYF
D: NA
size: NA
V: TRBV9
length: 14
J: TRBJ2-3

DNA: TGCGCCAGCAGCACCCGACTAGCGGGGGGGAACAATGAGCAGTTCTTC
CDR3: CASSTRLAGGNNEQFF
D: TRBD2
size: NA
V: TRBV5-1
length: 16
J: TRBJ2-1

DNA: TGTGCCAGCAGCTTAGGTACTTTGAACACTGAAGCTTTCTTT
CDR3: CASSLGTLNTEAFF
D: NA
size: large
V: TRBV7-8
length: 14
J: TRBJ1-1

DNA: TGTGCCAGCAGCTTAGACCGCTACTATGGCTACACCTTC
CDR3: CASSLDRYYGYTF
D: NA
size: NA
V: TRBV7-2
length: 13
J: TRBJ1-2

DNA: TGTGCGATTAGAGCTAACTATGGCTACACCTTC
CDR3: CAIRANYGYTF
D: NA
size: NA
V: TRBV28
length: 11
J: TRBJ1-2

DNA: TGCAGCGTCAAAGGGGCAGGGCCCGCAACTAATGAAAAACTGTTTTTT
CDR3: CSVKGAGPATNEKLFF
D: NA
size: NA
V: TRBV29-1
length: 16
J: TRBJ1-4